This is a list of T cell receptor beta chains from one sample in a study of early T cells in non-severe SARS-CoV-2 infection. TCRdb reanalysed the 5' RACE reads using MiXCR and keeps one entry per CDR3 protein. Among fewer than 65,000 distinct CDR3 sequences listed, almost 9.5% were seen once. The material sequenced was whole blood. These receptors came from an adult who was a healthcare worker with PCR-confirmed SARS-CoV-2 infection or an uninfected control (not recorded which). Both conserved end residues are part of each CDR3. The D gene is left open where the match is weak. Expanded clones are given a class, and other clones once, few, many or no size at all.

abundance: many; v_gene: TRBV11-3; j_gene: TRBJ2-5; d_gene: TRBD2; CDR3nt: TGTGCCAGCAGCCCATCAGCGGGGCAAGAGACCCAGTACTTC; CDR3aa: CASSPSAGQETQYF
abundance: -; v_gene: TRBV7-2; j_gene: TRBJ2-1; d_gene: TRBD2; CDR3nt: TGTGCCAGCAGCCCGACGGGAGGCCGACCTACGACCTACAATGAGCAGTTCTTC; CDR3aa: CASSPTGGRPTTYNEQFF
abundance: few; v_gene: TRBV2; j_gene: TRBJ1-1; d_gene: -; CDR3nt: TGTGCCAGCAGTGGGGGGGCGCAGGGCACTGAAGCTTTCTTT; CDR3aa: CASSGGAQGTEAFF
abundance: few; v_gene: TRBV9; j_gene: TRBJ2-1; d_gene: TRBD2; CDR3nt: TGTGCCAGCAGCCAAGCGGGACGCGATGAGCAGTTCTTC; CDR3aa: CASSQAGRDEQFF
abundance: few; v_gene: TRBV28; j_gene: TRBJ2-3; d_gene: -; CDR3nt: TGTGCCAGCAGTAGCGGTGGGGGCACAGATACGCAGTATTTT; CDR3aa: CASSSGGGTDTQYF
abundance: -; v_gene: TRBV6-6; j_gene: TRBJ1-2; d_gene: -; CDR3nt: TGTGCCAGCAGCACCCAAACCGGGCCCTATGGCTACACCTTC; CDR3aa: CASSTQTGPYGYTF
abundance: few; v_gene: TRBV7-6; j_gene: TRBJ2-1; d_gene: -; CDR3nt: TGTGCCAGCAGCTTTTCCGGGAGCGAGCAGTTCTTC; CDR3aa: CASSFSGSEQFF
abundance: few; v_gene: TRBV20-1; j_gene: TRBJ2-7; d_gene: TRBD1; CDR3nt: TGCAGTGCTAGTGGGGCAGGGGGAGATCTTCGGGAGCAGTACTTC; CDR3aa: CSASGAGGDLREQYF
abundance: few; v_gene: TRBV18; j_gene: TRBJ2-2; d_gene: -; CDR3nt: TGTGCCAGCTCACCAAGGGCAGCTCGCAGCACCGGGGAGCTGTTTTTT; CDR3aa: CASSPRAARSTGELFF
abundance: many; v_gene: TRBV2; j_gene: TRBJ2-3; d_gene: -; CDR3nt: TGTGCCAGCATGGGGTTCACAGATACGCAGTATTTT; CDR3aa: CASMGFTDTQYF
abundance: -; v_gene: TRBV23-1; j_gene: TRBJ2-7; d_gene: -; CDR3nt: TGCGCCAGCAGTCAATCCCGTGTTGGGGGAGCGAACTACGAGCAGTACTTC; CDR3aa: CASSQSRVGGANYEQYF
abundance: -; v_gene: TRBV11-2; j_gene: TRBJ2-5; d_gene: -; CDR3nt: TGTGCCAGCAGCTCGCCCACAGGGGACTCGAGCCAAGAGACCCAGTACTTC; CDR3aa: CASSSPTGDSSQETQYF
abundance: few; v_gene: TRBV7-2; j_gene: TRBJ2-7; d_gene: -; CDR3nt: TGTGCCAGCAGCTTAGATTGGGGGTGGGACTCCTACGAGCAGTACTTC; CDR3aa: CASSLDWGWDSYEQYF
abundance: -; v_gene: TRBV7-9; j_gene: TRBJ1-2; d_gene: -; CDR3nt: TGTGCCAGCAAGGTGGGGAGTGGGAACTATGGCTACACCTTC; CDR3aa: CASKVGSGNYGYTF
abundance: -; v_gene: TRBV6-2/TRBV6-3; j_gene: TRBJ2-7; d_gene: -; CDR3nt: TGTGCCAGCCGGGCGAGTGGGAATTCCTACGAGCAGTACTTC; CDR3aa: CASRASGNSYEQYF
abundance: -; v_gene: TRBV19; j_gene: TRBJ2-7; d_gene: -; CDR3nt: TGTGCCAGTAGTATGGGGGTCGAGCAGTACTTC; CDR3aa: CASSMGVEQYF
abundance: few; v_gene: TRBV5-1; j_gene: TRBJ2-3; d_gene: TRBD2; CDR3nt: TGCGCCAGCAGCTTGGTCTCTAGCGGCCGCACAGATACGCAGTATTTT; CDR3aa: CASSLVSSGRTDTQYF
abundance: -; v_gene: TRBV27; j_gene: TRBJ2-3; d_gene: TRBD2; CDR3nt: TGTGCCAGCATGAGACTAGCGGGAGAGTGGGACGCAGATACGCAGTATTTT; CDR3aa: CASMRLAGEWDADTQYF
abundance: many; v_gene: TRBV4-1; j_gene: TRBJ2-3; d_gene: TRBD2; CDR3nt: TGCGCCAGCAGCCAGACTCCCGGTAGCGGGAGTCTGTGGGATACGCAGTATTTT; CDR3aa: CASSQTPGSGSLWDTQYF
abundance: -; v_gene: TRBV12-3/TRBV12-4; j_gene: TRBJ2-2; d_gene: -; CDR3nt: TGTGCCAGCAGGCAGAGATGGGACACCTACACCGGGGAGCTGTTTTTT; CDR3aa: CASRQRWDTYTGELFF
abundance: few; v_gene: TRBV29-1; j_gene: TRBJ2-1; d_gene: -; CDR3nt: TGCAGCGTTGAAGGGACCCCAAAGATGCTATACAATGAGCAGTTCTTC; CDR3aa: CSVEGTPKMLYNEQFF
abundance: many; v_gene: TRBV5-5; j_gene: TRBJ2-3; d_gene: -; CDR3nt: TGTGCCAGCAGCTTCAAGGGGCCCCCAGATACGCAGTATTTT; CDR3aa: CASSFKGPPDTQYF
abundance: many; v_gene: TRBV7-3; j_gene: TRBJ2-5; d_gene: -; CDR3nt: TGTGCCAGCAGCTTAGGGGGTTACGAGACCCAGTACTTC; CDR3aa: CASSLGGYETQYF
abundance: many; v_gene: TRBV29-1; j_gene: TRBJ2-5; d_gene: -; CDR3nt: TGCAGCGTCCCACAGGGACAAGAGACCCAGTACTTC; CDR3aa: CSVPQGQETQYF
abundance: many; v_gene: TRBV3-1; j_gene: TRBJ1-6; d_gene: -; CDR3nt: TGTGCCAGCACCACAGGGTTAAATTCACCCCTCCACTTT; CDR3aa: CASTTGLNSPLHF
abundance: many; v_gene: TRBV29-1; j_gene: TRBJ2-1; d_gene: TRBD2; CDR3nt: TGCAGCGTCGAACAAGATTTAGCGGGAGGGAGCTCCTACAATGAGCAGTTCTTC; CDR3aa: CSVEQDLAGGSSYNEQFF
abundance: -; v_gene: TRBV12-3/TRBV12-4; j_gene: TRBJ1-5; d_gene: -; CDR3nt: TGTGCCAGCAGTTTTGGCGGAAGCAATCAGCCCCAGCATTTT; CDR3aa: CASSFGGSNQPQHF
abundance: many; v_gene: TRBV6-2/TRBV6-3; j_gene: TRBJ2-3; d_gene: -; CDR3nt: TGTGCCAGCACTACAGCCCTCCGTGGGACAGATACGCAGTATTTT; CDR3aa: CASTTALRGTDTQYF
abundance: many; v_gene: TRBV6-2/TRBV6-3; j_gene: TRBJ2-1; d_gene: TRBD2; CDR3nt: TGTGCCAGCAGTTATTTCCCTAAAACTAGCGTCACCTACAATGAGCAGTTCTTC; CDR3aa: CASSYFPKTSVTYNEQFF
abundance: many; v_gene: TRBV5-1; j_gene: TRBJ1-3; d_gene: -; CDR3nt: TGCGCCAGCAGCTTGGCCCTCGAGGCGCATCCCTCTGGAAACACCATATATTTT; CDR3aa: CASSLALEAHPSGNTIYF
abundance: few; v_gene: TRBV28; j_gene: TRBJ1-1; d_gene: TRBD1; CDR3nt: TGTGCCAGCAGTCCAGGGGGCGGAAGGACTGAAGCTTTCTTT; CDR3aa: CASSPGGGRTEAFF
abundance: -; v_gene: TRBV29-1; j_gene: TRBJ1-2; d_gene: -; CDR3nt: TGCAGCGTTACCCCCATATCTAACTATGGCTACACCTTC; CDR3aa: CSVTPISNYGYTF
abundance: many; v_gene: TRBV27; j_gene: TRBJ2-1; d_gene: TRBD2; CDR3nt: TGTGCCAGCAGTCCCAGGACTAGGATCGATAAGAGGTATGAGCAGTTCTTC; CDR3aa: CASSPRTRIDKRYEQFF
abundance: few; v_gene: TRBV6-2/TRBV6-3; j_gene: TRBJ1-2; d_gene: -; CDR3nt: TGTGCCAGCAGTCCCGTGGGGGCAGCCTATGGCTACACCTTC; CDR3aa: CASSPVGAAYGYTF
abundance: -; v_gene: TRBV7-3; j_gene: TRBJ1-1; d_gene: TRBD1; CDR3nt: TGTGCCAGCGGGAGCGACAGGGACACTGAAGCTTTCTTT; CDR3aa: CASGSDRDTEAFF
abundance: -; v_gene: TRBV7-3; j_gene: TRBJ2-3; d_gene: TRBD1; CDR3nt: TGTGCCAGCAGCCGGACAGGGCAGGGCACAGATACGCAGTATTTT; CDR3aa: CASSRTGQGTDTQYF
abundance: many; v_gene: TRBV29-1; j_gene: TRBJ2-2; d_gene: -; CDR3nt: TGCAGCGTTGCCAGCGCGGCGAACACCGGGGAGCTGTTTTTT; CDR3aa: CSVASAANTGELFF
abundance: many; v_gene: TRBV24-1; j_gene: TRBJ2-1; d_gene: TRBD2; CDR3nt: TGTGCCACCAGTGATGCGGCGGGGGAAAGGTGGGATGAGCAGTTCTTC; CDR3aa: CATSDAAGERWDEQFF
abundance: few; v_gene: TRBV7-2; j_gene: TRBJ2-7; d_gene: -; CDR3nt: TGTGCCAGCAGTCAAGACAGGAGCTCCTACGAGCAGTACTTC; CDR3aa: CASSQDRSSYEQYF
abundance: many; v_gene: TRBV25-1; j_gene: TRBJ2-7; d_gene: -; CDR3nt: TGTGCCAGCAGTCTTACTTTTAGAACCGACGAGCAGTACTTC; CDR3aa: CASSLTFRTDEQYF
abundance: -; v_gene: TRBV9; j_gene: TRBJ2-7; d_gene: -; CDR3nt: TGTGCCAGCAGCGTTGCAGACAAGCCCTACGAGCAGTACTTC; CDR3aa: CASSVADKPYEQYF
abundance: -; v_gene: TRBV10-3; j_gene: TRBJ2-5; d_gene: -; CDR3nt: TGTGCCATCAGCCGGACCCCCGCACTCACCCAAGAGACCCAGTACTTC; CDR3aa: CAISRTPALTQETQYF
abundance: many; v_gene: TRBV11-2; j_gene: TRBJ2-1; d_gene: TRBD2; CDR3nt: TGTGCCAGCAACAGCCTCCGGGGGGGCAATGAGCAGTTCTTC; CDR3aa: CASNSLRGGNEQFF
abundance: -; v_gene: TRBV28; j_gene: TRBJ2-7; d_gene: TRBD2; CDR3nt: TGTGCCAGCAGTCCCCGAGGGGCTAGCGGGAGGTACGAGCAGTACTTC; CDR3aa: CASSPRGASGRYEQYF
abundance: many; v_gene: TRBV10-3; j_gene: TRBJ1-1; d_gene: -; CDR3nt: TGTGCCATCAGCTGGGGGTCGGAGGGCACTGAAGCTTTCTTT; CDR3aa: CAISWGSEGTEAFF
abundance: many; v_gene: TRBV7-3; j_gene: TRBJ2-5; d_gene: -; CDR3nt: TGTGCCAGCAGCTTAGACGGGCAAGAGACCCAGTACTTC; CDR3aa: CASSLDGQETQYF